Listed below are T cell receptor beta chains from one sample, sequenced in a study of cytomegalovirus exposure and HLA in healthy donors. Clones were read by immunoSEQ multiplex PCR, and TCRdb kept only the in-frame ones, dropping some. The sample includes approximately 150,000 clones, 82% of them seen just once. The sequencing sample was made of PBMCs. These receptors were collected from a man aged 18-30 years in good health and CMV-seropositive. Both conserved end residues are part of each CDR3. A D gene is named only where the DNA matches it firmly. Only some rows state a clone size, as once, few, many or a class for expanded clones.

clone size: few; V gene: TRBV5-1; J gene: TRBJ2-7; D gene: TRBD2; CDR3 DNA: TGCGCCAGCAGCGGCGGACTAGCGGGGTTGGACGAGCAGTACTTC; CDR3 protein: CASSGGLAGLDEQYF
clone size: NA; V gene: TRBV7-6; J gene: TRBJ2-3; D gene: NA; CDR3 DNA: TGTGCCAGCAGCTCACAGGGGAGGACAGATACGCAGTATTTT; CDR3 protein: CASSSQGRTDTQYF
clone size: few; V gene: TRBV19; J gene: TRBJ1-2; D gene: NA; CDR3 DNA: TGTGCCAGTAGTTCTCCCGGGACTGCTAACTATGGCTACACCTTC; CDR3 protein: CASSSPGTANYGYTF
clone size: NA; V gene: TRBV6-5; J gene: TRBJ1-3; D gene: NA; CDR3 DNA: TGTGCCAGCAGTTACTCGAGGGCGTACTCTGGAAACACCATATATTTT; CDR3 protein: CASSYSRAYSGNTIYF
clone size: few; V gene: TRBV28; J gene: TRBJ2-3; D gene: TRBD2; CDR3 DNA: TGTGCCAGCAGTCTCCCGACTAGCGGGACTACAGATACGCAGTATTTT; CDR3 protein: CASSLPTSGTTDTQYF
clone size: NA; V gene: TRBV5-1; J gene: TRBJ2-4; D gene: NA; CDR3 DNA: TGCGCCAGCAGCTTGGGACTCCAGACCCACACCAAAAACATTCAGTACTTC; CDR3 protein: CASSLGLQTHTKNIQYF
clone size: once; V gene: TRBV10-3; J gene: TRBJ2-1; D gene: TRBD2; CDR3 DNA: TGTGCCATCAAACAGGGGACTAGCGTAAACAATGAGCAGTTCTTC; CDR3 protein: CAIKQGTSVNNEQFF
clone size: NA; V gene: TRBV5-1; J gene: TRBJ1-4; D gene: NA; CDR3 DNA: TGCGCCAGCAGCTTGGGGGGGGGTAATGAAAAACTGTTTTTT; CDR3 protein: CASSLGGGNEKLFF
clone size: NA; V gene: TRBV6-5; J gene: TRBJ2-1; D gene: TRBD1; CDR3 DNA: TGTGCCAGCAGTTCCAGACAGGGACGAGTCGGTGAGCAGTTCTTC; CDR3 protein: CASSSRQGRVGEQFF
clone size: NA; V gene: TRBV7-2; J gene: TRBJ2-7; D gene: TRBD1; CDR3 DNA: TGTGCCAGCAGCTTAACCGGGACAGGCTACGAGCAGTACTTC; CDR3 protein: CASSLTGTGYEQYF
clone size: NA; V gene: TRBV14; J gene: TRBJ2-7; D gene: NA; CDR3 DNA: TGTGCCAGCAGCCAAGGAGGGTTATACGAGCAGTACTTC; CDR3 protein: CASSQGGLYEQYF
clone size: NA; V gene: TRBV18; J gene: TRBJ2-7; D gene: TRBD2; CDR3 DNA: TGTGCCAGCTCACCACCGGCGGGAGGGCGGGGCGAGCAGTACTTC; CDR3 protein: CASSPPAGGRGEQYF
clone size: NA; V gene: TRBV9; J gene: TRBJ2-5; D gene: NA; CDR3 DNA: TGTGCCAGCAGCCCCAGGGCTTTTCAAGAGACCCAGTACTTC; CDR3 protein: CASSPRAFQETQYF
clone size: NA; V gene: TRBV4-1; J gene: TRBJ2-7; D gene: TRBD2; CDR3 DNA: TGCGCCAGCAGCCAACCAACTAGCGGGAACTACGAGCAGTACTTC; CDR3 protein: CASSQPTSGNYEQYF
clone size: NA; V gene: TRBV6-5; J gene: TRBJ2-5; D gene: NA; CDR3 DNA: TGTGCCAGCAGTTGGGGGGTCCAAGAGACCCAGTACTTC; CDR3 protein: CASSWGVQETQYF
clone size: NA; V gene: TRBV29-1; J gene: TRBJ2-1; D gene: NA; CDR3 DNA: TGCAGCGTTTGGATGGGAGTGAATGAGCAGTTCTTC; CDR3 protein: CSVWMGVNEQFF
clone size: NA; V gene: TRBV19; J gene: TRBJ1-1; D gene: NA; CDR3 DNA: TGTGCCAGTAGTATAACCGCGTTGAACACTGAAGCTTTCTTT; CDR3 protein: CASSITALNTEAFF
clone size: NA; V gene: TRBV15; J gene: TRBJ2-7; D gene: NA; CDR3 DNA: TGTGCCACCAGCAGAGATCTAATTCAGGACTACGAGCAGTACTTC; CDR3 protein: CATSRDLIQDYEQYF
clone size: once; V gene: TRBV28; J gene: TRBJ1-3; D gene: NA; CDR3 DNA: TGTGCCAGCAGTCCGCAGGTCCAGGGGCGCGGGGGAAACACCATATATTTT; CDR3 protein: CASSPQVQGRGGNTIYF
clone size: NA; V gene: TRBV29-1; J gene: TRBJ2-2; D gene: NA; CDR3 DNA: TGCAGCGTTGTCCTTCCTAGCACCGGGGAGCTGTTTTTT; CDR3 protein: CSVVLPSTGELFF
clone size: NA; V gene: TRBV18; J gene: TRBJ2-7; D gene: NA; CDR3 DNA: TGTGCCAGCTCACCAGGGGGGGCCCACGAGCAGTACTTC; CDR3 protein: CASSPGGAHEQYF
clone size: NA; V gene: TRBV28; J gene: TRBJ1-4; D gene: NA; CDR3 DNA: TGTGCCAGCAGCCCCACATTGGGCCCTAATGAAAAACTGTTTTTT; CDR3 protein: CASSPTLGPNEKLFF